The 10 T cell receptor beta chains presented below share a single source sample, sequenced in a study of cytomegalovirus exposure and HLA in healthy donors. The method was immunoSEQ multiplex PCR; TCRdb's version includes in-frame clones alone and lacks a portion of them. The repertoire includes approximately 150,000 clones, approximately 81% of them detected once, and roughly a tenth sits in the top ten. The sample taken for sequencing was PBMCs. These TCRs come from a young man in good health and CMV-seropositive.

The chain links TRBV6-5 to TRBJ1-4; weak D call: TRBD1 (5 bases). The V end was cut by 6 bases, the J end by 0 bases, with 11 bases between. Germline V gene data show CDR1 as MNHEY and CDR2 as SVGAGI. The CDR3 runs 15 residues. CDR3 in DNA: TGTGCCAGCAGCCGCGAGACAGCAACTAATGAAAAACTGTTTTTT. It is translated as CASSRETATNEKLFF.

The CDR3, as DNA: TGTGCCAGCAGCTCTTGGACAGGGTGGAACGAGCAGTACTTC. Encoded protein: CASSSWTGWNEQYF. The V and J genes are TRBV11-2 and TRBJ2-7; TRBD1 agrees at 8 bases. The CDR3 covers 14 residues. The germline CDR1 and CDR2 sequences are SGHAT and FQNNGV. Losses at the gene ends were 4 bases for V and 5 bases for J; bases not matched to a gene: 7.

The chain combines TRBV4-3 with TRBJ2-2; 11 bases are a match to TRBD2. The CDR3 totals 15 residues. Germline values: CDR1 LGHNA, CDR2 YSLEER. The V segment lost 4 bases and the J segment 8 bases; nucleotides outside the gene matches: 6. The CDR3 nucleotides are TGCGCCAGCAGCCGATTTAGCGGGGGGGAAGGGGAGCTGTTTTTT. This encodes CASSRFSGGEGELFF.

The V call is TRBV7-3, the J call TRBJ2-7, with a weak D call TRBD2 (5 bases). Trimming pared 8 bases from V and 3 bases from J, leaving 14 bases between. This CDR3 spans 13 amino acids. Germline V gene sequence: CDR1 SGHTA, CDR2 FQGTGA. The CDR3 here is CASGDGVSYEQYF. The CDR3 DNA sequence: TGTGCCAGCGGAGACGGGGTAAGCTACGAGCAGTACTTC.

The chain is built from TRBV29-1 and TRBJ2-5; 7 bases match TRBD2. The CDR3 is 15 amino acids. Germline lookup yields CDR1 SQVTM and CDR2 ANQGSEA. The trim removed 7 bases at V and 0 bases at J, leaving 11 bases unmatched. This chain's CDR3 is CSASGREADQETQYF. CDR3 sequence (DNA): TGCAGCGCGTCCGGACGGGAGGCGGACCAAGAGACCCAGTACTTC.

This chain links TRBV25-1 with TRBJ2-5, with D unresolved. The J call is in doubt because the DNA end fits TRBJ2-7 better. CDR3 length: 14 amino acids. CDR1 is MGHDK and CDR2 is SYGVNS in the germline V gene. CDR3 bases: TGTGCCAGCAGTGAATCTAGTTCTAGAAGCGAGCAGTACTTC. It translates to CASSESSSRSEQYF.

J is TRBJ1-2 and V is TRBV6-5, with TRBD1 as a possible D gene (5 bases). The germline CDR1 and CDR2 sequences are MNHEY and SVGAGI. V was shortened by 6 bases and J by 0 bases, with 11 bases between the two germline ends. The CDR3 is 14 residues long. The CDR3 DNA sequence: TGTGCCAGCAGCCCGGACAACTCTAACTATGGCTACACCTTC. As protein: CASSPDNSNYGYTF.

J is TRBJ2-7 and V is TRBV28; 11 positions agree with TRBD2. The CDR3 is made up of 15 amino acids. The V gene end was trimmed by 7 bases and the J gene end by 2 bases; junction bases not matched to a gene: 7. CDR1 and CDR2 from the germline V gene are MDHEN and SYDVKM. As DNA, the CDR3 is TGTGCCAGCACCGGACTAGCGGGTCTCACCTACGAGCAGTACTTC. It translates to CASTGLAGLTYEQYF.

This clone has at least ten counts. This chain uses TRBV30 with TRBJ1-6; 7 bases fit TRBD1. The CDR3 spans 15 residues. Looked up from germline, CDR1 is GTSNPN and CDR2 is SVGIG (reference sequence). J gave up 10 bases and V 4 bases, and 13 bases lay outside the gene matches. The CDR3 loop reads CAWTAPGGSNSPLHF. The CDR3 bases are TGTGCCTGGACCGCCCCAGGGGGTTCCAACTCACCCCTCCACTTT.

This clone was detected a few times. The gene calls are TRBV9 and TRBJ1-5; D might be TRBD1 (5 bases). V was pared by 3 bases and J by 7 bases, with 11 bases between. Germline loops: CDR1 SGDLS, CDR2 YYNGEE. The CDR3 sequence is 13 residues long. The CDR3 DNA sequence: TGTGCCAGCAGCGGCGGGGGGAAACAGCCCCAGCATTTT. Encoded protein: CASSGGGKQPQHF.